This TCR beta chain is drawn from a study of T cell repertoires in cytomegalovirus infection. This clonotype showed up just a few times. Its antigen is unknown. The germline V gene encodes CDR1 SQVTM and CDR2 ANQGSEA. The CDR3 spans 18 residues. V shed 1 base and J 7 bases; nucleotides not matched to a gene: 15. TCRdb reanalysed the reads using MiXCR and keeps one entry per CDR3 protein. Of roughly 280,000 distinct CDR3 sequences in the sample, roughly 13% were seen once. Overall study results and limits: The cumulative frequency of public TCR beta families distinguished individuals who carried CMV together with the relevant HLA. In two of eight donors, the top clonotype was HLA-C-restricted CMV-specific.

Sample: PBMCs. The chain has TRBV29-1 and TRBJ2-1; TRBD2 matches 11 bases. The sequence was obtained from a human donor in good health (CMV status not recorded). Some clones in this sample may be carry-over from other donors' samples. The CDR3 sequence: CSVEGRGLAGGSWNEQFF. In DNA form, the CDR3 reads TGCAGCGTTGAAGGTAGAGGTCTAGCGGGGGGTAGCTGGAATGAGCAGTTCTTC.